The 18 T cell receptor beta chains presented below share a single source sample, sequenced in a study of T cell responses to AZD1222 COVID-19 vaccine. The data were produced by immunoSEQ multiplex PCR, yet TCRdb's version contains in-frame clones alone and is incomplete. Of about 200,000 clones in the sample, around 93% were seen once. Sequenced material: peripheral blood, taken on day 0 of MenACWY control vaccination. All receptors derive from an adult in good health.

The chain uses TRBV5-6 and TRBJ1-1; D is possibly TRBD1 (6 bases). V shed 5 bases and J shed 5 bases, with 16 bases lying between them. The CDR3 runs to 14 residues. CDR1 is SGHDT, CDR2 YYEEEE, per germline. This chain's CDR3 is CASSLVRGRTEAFF. CDR3 nucleotide sequence: TGTGCCAGCAGTCTGGTCAGGGGTCGGACTGAAGCTTTCTTT.

This chain links TRBV3-1 (or the pseudogene TRBV3-2) with TRBJ1-6; D is undetermined. This CDR3 is 17 amino acids long. Trimming removed 0 bases at V and 3 bases at J, with 12 bases between. Looked up from germline, CDR1 is LGHDT and CDR2 is YNNKEL (reference sequence). Here the CDR3 reads CASSQDRPGSYNSPLHF. The CDR3 coding sequence is TGTGCCAGCAGCCAAGATCGACCGGGTAGCTATAATTCACCCCTCCACTTT.

This clone was counted a single time. The V and J genes are TRBV18 and TRBJ2-6; D not resolved. Looked up from germline, CDR1 is KGHSH and CDR2 is LQKENI. Trimming took off 8 bases at V and 1 base at J, with 6 bases between the two ends. The CDR3 has 13 amino acids. The CDR3 sequence: CASAGSGANVLTF. The DNA for the CDR3 is TGTGCCAGCGCTGGGTCTGGGGCCAACGTCCTGACTTTC.

This chain links TRBV28 with TRBJ2-7, with 12 bases lining up with TRBD2. The length of the CDR3 is 15 residues. The germline V gene has CDR1 MDHEN and CDR2 SYDVKM. Unmatched junction bases numbered 11, after V lost 7 bases and J lost 7 bases. The CDR3 DNA reads as TGTGCCAGCATACCATCTAGCGGGGGGGCGAGTGAGCAGTACTTC. Protein product: CASIPSSGGASEQYF.

V is TRBV3-1 (or the pseudogene TRBV3-2) and J is TRBJ2-3, with TRBD2 matching over 8 bases. J was trimmed by 1 base and V by 1 base; bases with no gene match: 4. CDR1 LGHDT and CDR2 YNNKEL come from the germline V gene (reference sequence). The CDR3 spans 16 residues. The CDR3 spells CASSQVGGARTDTQYF. The CDR3 DNA is TGTGCCAGCAGCCAAGTCGGGGGGGCTCGCACAGATACGCAGTATTTT.

V is TRBV6-2 or TRBV6-3 and J is TRBJ2-2; possibly TRBD2 for D (7 bases). Germline lookup yields CDR1 MNHEY and CDR2 SVGEGT. The CDR3 is 16 amino acids. V was pared by 2 bases and J by 9 bases, with 19 bases between. CDR3 nucleotide sequence: TGTGCCAGCAGTTACCGACGGGGGGCAACTACCCGGGAGCTGTTTTTT. Its protein is CASSYRRGATTRELFF.

This sequence joins TRBV28 and TRBJ1-2, with a tentative D call TRBD1 (6 bases). Germline CDR1 and CDR2: MDHEN and SYDVKM. V lost 2 bases to trimming and J lost 8 bases, with 15 bases between them. This CDR3 has 14 residues. CDR3 region: CASSLALYREGYTF. The CDR3 DNA follows: TGTGCCAGCAGTTTAGCCCTTTACAGGGAGGGCTACACCTTC.

The V gene is TRBV19, the J gene TRBJ1-5; D remains unclear. The germline V gene encodes CDR1 LNHDA and CDR2 SQIVND (reference sequence). The CDR3 is 15 amino acids. Trimming took 0 bases from V and 1 from J, leaving 7 bases between them. The CDR3 protein is CASSIDRWSNQPQHF. DNA of the CDR3: TGTGCCAGTAGTATAGACAGGTGGAGCAATCAGCCCCAGCATTTT.

The chain is built from TRBV7-8 and TRBJ1-5; no clear D. V was cut by 5 bases and J by 6 bases, with 29 bases left in between. The CDR3 covers 19 residues. Germline V lookup: CDR1 SGHVS, CDR2 FQNEAQ. The CDR3 spells CASSPSTSPGLKYIQPQHF. Here the CDR3 DNA reads TGTGCCAGCAGCCCAAGCACCTCACCGGGCCTAAAGTACATTCAGCCCCAGCATTTT.

The V call is TRBV5-4, the J call TRBJ1-6, with no clear D. The germline gives CDR1 SGHNT, CDR2 YYREEE (reference sequence). Trimming shortened V by 0 bases and J by 7 bases, and 14 bases separated the two germline ends. The CDR3 has 16 residues. CDR3 DNA sequence: TGTGCCAGCAGCTTGGCCGTTAGCGAATTGAATTCACCCCTCCACTTT. Protein product: CASSLAVSELNSPLHF. Looking up the rest from reference TRBV5-4 and TRBJ1-6 gives the full variable domain: ETGVTQSPTHLIKTRGQQVTLRCSSQSGHNTVSWYQQALGQGPQFIFQYYREEENGRGNFPPRFSGLQFPNYSSELNVNALELDDSALYLCASSLAVSELNSPLHFGNGTRLTVT.

Regarding this clone: Other DNA sequences within the sample encode an identical CDR3. The chain carries TRBV2 and TRBJ1-5, with D perhaps TRBD1 (5 bases). V was trimmed by 4 bases and J by 1 base, leaving 8 bases between them. The CDR3 loop spans 14 amino acids. Per germline, CDR1 SNHLY and CDR2 FYNNEI. CDR3 sequence (DNA): TGTGCCAGCAGTGTTGGGGGGAGCAATCAGCCCCAGCATTTT. As protein: CASSVGGSNQPQHF.

This clone occurred a few times. J is TRBJ1-1 and V is TRBV28, with 8 nucleotides matching TRBD1. This CDR3 is 15 amino acids long. Germline CDR1 is MDHEN and CDR2 is SYDVKM. The trim removed 7 bases at V and 1 base at J, leaving 8 bases unmatched. This chain's CDR3 is CASTSEGTGNTEAFF. CDR3 sequence (DNA): TGTGCCAGCACCTCAGAAGGGACAGGGAACACTGAAGCTTTCTTT.

V is TRBV6-5 and J is TRBJ2-2, with 14 bases that match TRBD2. This CDR3 is 14 amino acids long. Trimming removed 10 bases from V and 4 bases from J; junction bases left unmatched: 2. CDR1 and CDR2 (germline): MNHEY, SVGAGI. The CDR3 bases are TGTGCCATAGGACTAGCGGGGGGCACCGGGGAGCTGTTTTTT. Protein sequence: CAIGLAGGTGELFF.

The V gene is TRBV11-2, the J gene TRBJ1-1, with a possible D match to TRBD1 (5 bases). Germline CDR1 and CDR2: SGHAT and FQNNGV. V shed 5 bases and J shed 10 bases, with 14 bases lying between them. The CDR3 consists of 12 residues. CDR3 sequence: CASSPGGYTAFF. CDR3 DNA sequence: TGTGCCAGCAGCCCTGGGGGGTACACAGCTTTCTTT.

This rearrangement joins TRBV3-1 (or the pseudogene TRBV3-2) to TRBJ1-1, with D hard to call. Germline V gene data show CDR1 as LGHDT and CDR2 as YNNKEL (reference sequence). Trimming stripped 0 bases from V and 11 bases from J, with 10 bases between. The CDR3 extends over 12 amino acids. CDR3 nucleotide sequence: TGTGCCAGCAGCCAAGACTCAAGACGGGCTTTCTTT. Protein product: CASSQDSRRAFF.

CDR3 bases: TGTGCCAGCAGTGGGGGACTAGCGGGCGACCTACAATACAATGAGCAGTTCTTC. This encodes CASSGGLAGDLQYNEQFF. The chain joins TRBV2 to TRBJ2-1; 12 bases agree with TRBD2. The germline CDR1 and CDR2 sequences are SNHLY and FYNNEI. Unmatched junction bases numbered 11, after V lost 4 bases and J lost 4 bases. The CDR3 runs to 18 residues.

V usage is TRBV5-1 and J usage is TRBJ2-7, with TRBD1 matching over 7 bases. Germline-derived CDR1 and CDR2 are SGHRS and YFSETQ. The length of the CDR3 is 15 residues. The trim removed 2 bases at V and 1 base at J, leaving 6 bases unmatched. The CDR3, as DNA: TGCGCCAGCAGCTTAGCCGGGACAGCTTCCTACGAGCAGTACTTC. Residues: CASSLAGTASYEQYF.

For the CDR3, the DNA is TGTGCCAGCAGCCTGGCGAGGATAACCCCAGAGACCCAGTACTTC. It specifies CASSLARITPETQYF. The rearrangement joins TRBV11-1 to TRBJ2-5; D gene uncertain. Germline values: CDR1 SGHAT, CDR2 FQDESV (reference sequence). The CDR3 is 15 residues long. Deletions cut 5 bases from V and 4 bases from J, with 17 bases between.